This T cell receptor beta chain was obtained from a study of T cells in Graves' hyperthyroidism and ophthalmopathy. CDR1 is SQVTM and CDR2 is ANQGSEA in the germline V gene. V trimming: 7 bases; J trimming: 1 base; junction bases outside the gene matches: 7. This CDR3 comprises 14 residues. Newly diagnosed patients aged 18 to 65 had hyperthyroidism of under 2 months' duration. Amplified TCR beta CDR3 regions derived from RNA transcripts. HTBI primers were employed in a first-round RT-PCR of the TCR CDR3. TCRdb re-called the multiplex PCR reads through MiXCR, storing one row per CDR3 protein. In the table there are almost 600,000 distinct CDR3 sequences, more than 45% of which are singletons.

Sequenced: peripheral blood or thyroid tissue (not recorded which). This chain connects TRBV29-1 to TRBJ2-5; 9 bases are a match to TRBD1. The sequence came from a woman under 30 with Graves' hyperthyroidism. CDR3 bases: TGCAGCGCTAGACAGGGGGGGCGCCAAGAGACCCAGTACTTC. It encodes CSARQGGRQETQYF.